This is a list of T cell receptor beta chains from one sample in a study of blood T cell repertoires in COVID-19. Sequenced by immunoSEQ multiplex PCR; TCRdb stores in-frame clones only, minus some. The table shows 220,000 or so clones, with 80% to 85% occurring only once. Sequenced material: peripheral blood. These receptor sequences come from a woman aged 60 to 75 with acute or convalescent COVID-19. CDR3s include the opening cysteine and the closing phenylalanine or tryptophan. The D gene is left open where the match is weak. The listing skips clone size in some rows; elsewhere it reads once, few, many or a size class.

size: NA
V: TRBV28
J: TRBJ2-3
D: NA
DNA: TGTGCCAGCAGTTTTGGGGGGATTGGAGATACGCAGTATTTT
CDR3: CASSFGGIGDTQYF

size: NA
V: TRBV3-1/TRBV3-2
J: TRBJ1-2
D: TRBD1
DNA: TGTGCCAGCAGCCAAGTTGAACAGGGGTCTCGGTCCACCTTC
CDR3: CASSQVEQGSRSTF

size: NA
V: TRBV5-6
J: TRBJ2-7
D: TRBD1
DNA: TGTGCCAGCAGCTTGCAAGGACAGGGCCCCTACGAGCAGTACTTC
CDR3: CASSLQGQGPYEQYF

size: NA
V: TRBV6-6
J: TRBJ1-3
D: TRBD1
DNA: TGTGCCAGCAGCTCCACGACAGGGAGCTCTGGAAACACCATATATTTT
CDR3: CASSSTTGSSGNTIYF

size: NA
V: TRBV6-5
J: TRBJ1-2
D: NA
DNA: TGTGCCAGCACTCCGACCGCGGTAATGGGCTATGGCTACACCTTC
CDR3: CASTPTAVMGYGYTF

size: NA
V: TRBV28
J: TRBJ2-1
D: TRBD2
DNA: TGTGCCAGCAGTTTGGGCGGGGGTCATAATGAGCAGTTCTTC
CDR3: CASSLGGGHNEQFF

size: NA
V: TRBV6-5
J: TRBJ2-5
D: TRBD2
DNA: TGTGCCAGCAGTCGGACTAGCCTCTACCAAGAGACCCAGTACTTC
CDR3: CASSRTSLYQETQYF

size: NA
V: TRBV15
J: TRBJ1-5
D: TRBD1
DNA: TGTGCCACCAGCGAACCTTACTATAAGGACAGGCGAAATCAGCCCCAGCATTTT
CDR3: CATSEPYYKDRRNQPQHF

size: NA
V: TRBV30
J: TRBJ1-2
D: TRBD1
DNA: TGTGCCTGGAGTACGTCGGGACAGGGGGCAAGGAGATATGGCTACACCTTC
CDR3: CAWSTSGQGARRYGYTF

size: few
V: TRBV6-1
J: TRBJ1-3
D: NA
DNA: TGTGCCAGCAGTGAAGGCATGCTATCTGGAAACACCATATATTTT
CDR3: CASSEGMLSGNTIYF

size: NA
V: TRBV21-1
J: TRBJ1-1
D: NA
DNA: TGTGCCAGCAGCTCATCACAACGCACTGAAGCTTTCTTT
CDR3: CASSSSQRTEAFF

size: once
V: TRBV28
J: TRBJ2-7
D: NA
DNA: TGTGCCAGCAGCAATACAGGGTTCAGCTCCTACGAGCAGTACTTC
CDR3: CASSNTGFSSYEQYF

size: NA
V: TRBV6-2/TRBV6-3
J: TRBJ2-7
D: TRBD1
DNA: TGTGCCAGCAGTTACGCCCGGGACAGGGGGCCCTACGAGCAGTACTTC
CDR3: CASSYARDRGPYEQYF

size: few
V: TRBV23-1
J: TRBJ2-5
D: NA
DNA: TGCGCCAGCAGTCCCAGGACCAAGGGGGAGACCCAGTACTTC
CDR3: CASSPRTKGETQYF

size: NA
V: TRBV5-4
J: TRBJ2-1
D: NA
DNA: TGTGCCAGCAGCTTTTGGAGCTCCTACAATGAGCAGTTCTTC
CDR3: CASSFWSSYNEQFF

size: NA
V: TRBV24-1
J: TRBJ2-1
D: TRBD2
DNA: TGTGCCACCAGTGATTCCAGCCCGGGAGGCGGGCCCGGATCCTACAATGAGCAGTTCTTC
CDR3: CATSDSSPGGGPGSYNEQFF

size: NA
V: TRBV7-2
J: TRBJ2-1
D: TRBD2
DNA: TGTGCCAGCAGCTTAGGGCTAGCGGGGGGGCACAATGAGCAGTTCTTC
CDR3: CASSLGLAGGHNEQFF

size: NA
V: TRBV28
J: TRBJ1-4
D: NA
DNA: TGTGCCAGCAGCCCTGGTAGTACCGCAACTAATGAAAAACTGTTTTTT
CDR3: CASSPGSTATNEKLFF

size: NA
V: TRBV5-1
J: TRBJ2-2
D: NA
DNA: TGCGCCAGCAGCTTGGCGGCCGGGGAGCTGTTTTTT
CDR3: CASSLAAGELFF

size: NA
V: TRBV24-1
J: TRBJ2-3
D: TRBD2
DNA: TGTGCCACCAGTGATCTAGCGGCTACGCAGTATTTT
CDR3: CATSDLAATQYF

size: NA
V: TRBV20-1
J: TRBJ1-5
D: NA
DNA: TGCAGTGCTAGTAGGGGAGGGGAATCTCAGCCCCAGCATTTT
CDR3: CSASRGGESQPQHF

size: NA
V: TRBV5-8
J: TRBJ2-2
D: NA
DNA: TGTGCCAGCATTCATTCCGGGACTCAAGTAACCGGGGAGCTGTTTTTT
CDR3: CASIHSGTQVTGELFF

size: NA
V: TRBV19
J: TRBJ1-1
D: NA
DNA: TGTGCCAGTGGTTGGGCGAACACTGAAGCTTTCTTT
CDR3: CASGWANTEAFF

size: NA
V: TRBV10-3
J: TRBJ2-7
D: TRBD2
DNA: TGTGCCATCAGGGAACCGGGACTAGCGGCCTACGAGCAGTACTTC
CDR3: CAIREPGLAAYEQYF

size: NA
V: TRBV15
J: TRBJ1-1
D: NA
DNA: TGTGCCACCAGCCTGACAGGGAACACTGAAGCTTTCTTT
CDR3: CATSLTGNTEAFF

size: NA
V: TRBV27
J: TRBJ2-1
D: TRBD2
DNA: TGTGCCAGCAGTTTATACGGACTAGCGGGGGGTCAGGGGTCCTACAATGAGCAGTTCTTC
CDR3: CASSLYGLAGGQGSYNEQFF

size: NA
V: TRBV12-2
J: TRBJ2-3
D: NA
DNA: TGTGCAAGTCGCTTTCTAGGGAGCGGGGGCCGCACAGATACGCAGTATTTT
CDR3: CASRFLGSGGRTDTQYF

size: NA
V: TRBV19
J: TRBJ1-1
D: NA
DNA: TGTGCCAGTAGTCCCACGTGGCAGAACACTGAAGCTTTCTTT
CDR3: CASSPTWQNTEAFF

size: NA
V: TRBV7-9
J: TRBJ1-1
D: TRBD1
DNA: TGTGCCAGCAGCCACTCAACACAGGGGTCGAACACTGAAGCTTTCTTT
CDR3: CASSHSTQGSNTEAFF

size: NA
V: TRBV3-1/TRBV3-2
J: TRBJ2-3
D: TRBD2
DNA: TGTGCCAGCAGCCAAGTGACTAGCGGAAGCACAGATACGCAGTATTTT
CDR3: CASSQVTSGSTDTQYF

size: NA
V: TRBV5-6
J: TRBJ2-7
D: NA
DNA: TGTGCCAGCAGCTTCTTTTCAGCGGCTTCCTACGAGCAGTACTTC
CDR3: CASSFFSAASYEQYF

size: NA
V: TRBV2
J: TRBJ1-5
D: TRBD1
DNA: TGTGCCAGCAGTGCCCGGGACAGCCTTTCCAATCAGCCCCAGCATTTT
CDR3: CASSARDSLSNQPQHF

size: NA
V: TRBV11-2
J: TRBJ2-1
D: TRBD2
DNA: TGTGCCAGCAGTTCGGCCGCCCAGCGGGGAGCCCTCAATGAGCAGTTCTTC
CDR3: CASSSAAQRGALNEQFF

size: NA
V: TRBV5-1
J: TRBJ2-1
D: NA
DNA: TGCGCCAGCAGCTTGGGTCAGAGGCTCGGCAATGAGCAGTTCTTC
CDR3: CASSLGQRLGNEQFF

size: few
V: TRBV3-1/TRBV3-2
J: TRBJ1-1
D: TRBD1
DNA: TGTGCCAGCAGCCTTCCAGGGACAGGGAACACTGAAGCTTTCTTT
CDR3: CASSLPGTGNTEAFF

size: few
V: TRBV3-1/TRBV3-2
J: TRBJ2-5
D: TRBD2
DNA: TGTGCCAGCAGCCTCCGGGACTACGGGGAGACCCAGTACTTC
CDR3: CASSLRDYGETQYF

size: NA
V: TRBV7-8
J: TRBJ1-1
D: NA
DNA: TGTGCCAGCAGCTTAGCTGCGAAAGAAGCTTTCTTT
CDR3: CASSLAAKEAFF

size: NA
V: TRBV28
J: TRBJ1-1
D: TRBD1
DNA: TGTGCCAGCAGTTCCGACAGGGGCGTAGACGAAGCTTTCTTT
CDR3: CASSSDRGVDEAFF

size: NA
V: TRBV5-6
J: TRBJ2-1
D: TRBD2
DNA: TGTGCCAGCAACACTCGACGGGGGGGATTATATGAGCAGTTCTTC
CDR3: CASNTRRGGLYEQFF

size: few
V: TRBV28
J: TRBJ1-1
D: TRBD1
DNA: TGTGCCAGCAGGGGGACAGCCGGGACTGAAGCTTTCTTT
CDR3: CASRGTAGTEAFF

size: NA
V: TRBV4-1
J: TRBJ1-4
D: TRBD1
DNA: TGCGCCAGCAGCCAGTCCCCGGGACAGAGTAATGAAAAACTGTTTTTT
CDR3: CASSQSPGQSNEKLFF

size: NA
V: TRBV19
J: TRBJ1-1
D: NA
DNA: TGTGCCAGTAGTATAGATGCGACAGGTAAGAACACTGAAGCTTTCTTT
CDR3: CASSIDATGKNTEAFF